A single sample gave rise to the 2 T cell receptor beta chains below, sequenced in a study of T cell responses to AZD1222 COVID-19 vaccine (dated by TCRdb to the early 2020s). This specimen's time point label, per the study, means: baseline before first vaccination. The library relied on the immunoSEQ multiplex PCR assay. Drawn from immuneACCESS, this table holds only the in-frame rearrangements with V and J called that TCRdb kept. Clones are partly lost; checked studies trace under half to an unresolved V gene and leave the rest unexplained. A total of some 150,000 clones appear in this sample, 88% of them only once. Around 3.1% of the sample is held by the ten biggest clonotypes. This sample comprised peripheral blood, obtained on day 0 of AZD1222 vaccination. The receptors come from an adult in good health.

This clone was detected a few times. The genes are TRBV18 and TRBJ2-7, with TRBD2 identical over 7 bases. This CDR3 has 14 amino acids. V trimming: 8 bases; J trimming: 2 bases; junction bases outside the gene matches: 9. Germline loops: CDR1 KGHSH, CDR2 LQKENI. CDR3 DNA sequence: TGTGCCAGCGCCCGCGGAGCGGGGACCTACGAGCAGTACTTC. Encoded protein: CASARGAGTYEQYF. Variable domain in full (rest from reference TRBV18 and TRBJ2-7): NAGVMQNPRHLVRRRGQEARLRCSPMKGHSHVYWYRQLPEEGLKFMVYLQKENIIDESGMPKERFSAEFPKEGPSILRIQQVVRGDSAAYFCASARGAGTYEQYFGPGTRLTVT.

The J gene is TRBJ2-7, the V gene TRBV6-5; 10 bases align to TRBD1. V shed 6 bases and J 4 bases; nucleotides not matched to a gene: 6. CDR1 MNHEY and CDR2 SVGAGI come from the germline V gene. The CDR3 consists of 14 residues. CDR3 region: CASRRGQGPYEQYF. The CDR3 nucleotides are TGTGCCAGCAGACGGGGACAGGGGCCGTACGAGCAGTACTTC.